What follows are 17 T cell receptor beta chains derived from one specimen sequenced in a study of identical twins' blood T cells. MiXCR, run by TCRdb on the 5' RACE reads, gives a single entry per CDR3 protein. The sample consists of roughly 340,000 distinct CDR3 sequences, under 30% of them appearing once. The sample taken for sequencing was PBMCs. These receptors were obtained from a woman between 18 and 50 years old in good health.

For this clonotype: One junction end disagrees with the germline gene, perhaps due to a read error. V usage is TRBV2 and J usage is TRBJ2-7; D is perhaps TRBD1 (6 bases). Germline V lookup: CDR1 SNHLY, CDR2 FYNNEI. This CDR3 has 13 amino acids. CDR3 sequence (DNA): TGTGCCAGCAGTGAAGTTCCGACAGGCCGAGGTTGTTTC. Amino acids: CASSEVPTGRGCF.

The rearrangement uses TRBV11-2 and TRBJ2-5; 7 bases are a match to TRBD2. V shed 5 bases and J 2 bases; nucleotides not matched to a gene: 23. Germline CDR1 and CDR2: SGHAT and FQNNGV. The CDR3 totals 20 residues. CDR3 bases: TGTGCCAGCAGCCCCTTCAGCGGGGCTATAGCGGCGTTGCAACAAGAGACCCAGTACTTC. Translated: CASSPFSGAIAALQQETQYF.

The V gene is TRBV11-2, the J gene TRBJ1-1; no definite D call. Between the trimmed V and J ends, which lost 8 bases and 4 bases, there was a span of 11 bases. The CDR3 has 12 residues. CDR1 is SGHAT, CDR2 FQNNGV, per germline. The CDR3 loop is CASLGRATEAFF. In DNA form, the CDR3 reads TGTGCCAGCCTAGGGAGGGCCACTGAAGCTTTCTTT.

The sample holds a few counts of this clonotype. The chain uses TRBV7-9 and TRBJ1-1, with D perhaps matching TRBD1 (6 bases). The CDR3 sequence is 15 residues long. With 2 bases removed from V and 3 bases from J, the gap between germline ends came to 13 bases. Germline V gene data show CDR1 as SEHNR and CDR2 as FQNEAQ (reference sequence). CDR3 nucleotides: TGTGCCAGCAGCTTAAGGGGGGCCTTCTACACTGAAGCTTTCTTT. Encoded protein: CASSLRGAFYTEAFF.

This clonotype has only a few counts. The chain joins TRBV14 to TRBJ1-1; possible D gene TRBD1, 6 bases. Trimming stripped 4 bases from V and 1 base from J, with 13 bases between. The CDR3 runs to 15 residues. From germline, CDR1 is SGHDN and CDR2 FVKESK. This CDR3 is CASSPPRGWNTEAFF. Written as DNA, the CDR3 is TGTGCCAGCAGCCCGCCTAGGGGGTGGAACACTGAAGCTTTCTTT.

As regards this clonotype: The junction differs from germline at one of its ends, possibly a read error. CDR3 region: CSAGDREQPQHF. The CDR3 DNA sequence: TGCAGTGCTGGAGACAGGGAACAGCCCCAGCATTTT. The chain uses TRBV20-1 and TRBJ1-5; TRBD1 matches at 7 bases. Germline-derived CDR1 and CDR2 are DFQATT and SNEGSKA (reference sequence). The CDR3 runs 12 residues.

The chain carries TRBV29-1 and TRBJ2-1; TRBD2 aligns across 8 bases. The CDR3 length is 14 residues. Germline assignment: CDR1 SQVTM and CDR2 ANQGSEA. After removal of 5 bases from V and 6 bases from J, the junction contained 9 bases not matched to a gene. The CDR3 bases are TGCAGCGTTTTAGGGACTAGTAACCCCAATGAGCAGTTCTTC. Translated: CSVLGTSNPNEQFF.

This clonotype was picked up a small number of times. The chain carries TRBV5-1 and TRBJ1-1, with D maybe TRBD1 (6 bases). CDR1 SGHRS and CDR2 YFSETQ come from the germline V gene. CDR3 length equals 15 residues. Trimming pared 4 bases from V and 0 bases from J, leaving 13 bases between. The CDR3 nucleotides read TGCGCCAGCAGCAGGGCAGGACAGATGAACACTGAAGCTTTCTTT. Amino acids: CASSRAGQMNTEAFF.

This clonotype occurred many times. The CDR3, as DNA: TGCAGTGCTAGAGGGGACAGGGACCAGCCCCAGCATTTT. This translates into CSARGDRDQPQHF. The chain uses TRBV20-1 and TRBJ1-5; 9 bases are shared with TRBD1. The V segment lost 1 base and the J segment 7 bases; nucleotides outside the gene matches: 2. The germline gives CDR1 DFQATT, CDR2 SNEGSKA (reference sequence). CDR3 length: 13 amino acids.

This clonotype was counted between two and nine times. V usage is TRBV20-1 and J usage is TRBJ2-1; D is possibly TRBD2 (5 bases). This CDR3 is 13 amino acids long. Per germline, CDR1 DFQATT and CDR2 SNEGSKA (reference sequence). Trimming removed 6 bases at V and 0 bases at J, with 9 bases between. This chain's CDR3 is CSAAEASYNEQFF. In nucleotides, the CDR3 is TGCAGTGCGGCGGAGGCCTCCTACAATGAGCAGTTCTTC.

In the case of this clonotype: The conserved final phenylalanine or tryptophan is absent from the CDR3, which likely points to a read error. The V gene is TRBV20-1, the J gene TRBJ1-1; a possible D gene is TRBD1 (5 bases). Germline CDR1 DFQATT, CDR2 SNEGSKA (reference sequence). The CDR3 spans 13 residues. CDR3 residues: CGGAQARDIEAFL. The CDR3 DNA sequence: TGCGGGGGAGCGCAGGCCCGAGATATTGAAGCTTTCCTT.

This clonotype was seen more than once but under ten times. The J gene is TRBJ1-2, the V gene TRBV20-1; 9 nucleotides agree with TRBD1. Germline trimming cut 1 base from V and 8 bases from J; bases unmatched to any gene: 11. Germline-derived CDR1 and CDR2 are DFQATT and SNEGSKA (reference sequence). The length of the CDR3 is 15 residues. The CDR3 reads CSARVRVQGARGYTF. The CDR3 DNA follows: TGCAGTGCTAGAGTCCGTGTACAGGGGGCGCGGGGCTACACCTTC.

The V gene is TRBV11-3, the J gene TRBJ2-3; possible D gene TRBD1, 5 bases. This CDR3 contains 15 residues. V was pared by 5 bases and J by 5 bases, with 17 bases between. Germline V lookup: CDR1 SGHNT, CDR2 YENEEA. CDR3 coding DNA: TGTGCCAGCAGCCTCCCGGTGGGGCCCAGAGATACGCAGTATTTT. Translating it yields CASSLPVGPRDTQYF. The full variable domain, its missing parts supplied by reference TRBV11-3 and TRBJ2-3, is EAGVVQSPRYKIIEKKQPVAFWCNPISGHNTLYWYLQNLGQGPELLIRYENEEAVDDSQLPKDRFSAERLKGVDSTLKIQPAELGDSAVYLCASSLPVGPRDTQYFGPGTRLTVL.

This clonotype was seen repeatedly, ten times or more. V gene TRBV7-2 combines with J gene TRBJ1-1; D call uncertain. Trimming shortened V by 5 bases and J by 3 bases, and 13 bases separated the two germline ends. CDR1 is SGHTA and CDR2 is FQGNSA in the germline V gene. This CDR3 is 14 amino acids long. This CDR3 reads CASSNLADYTEAFF. CDR3 DNA: TGTGCCAGCAGCAACCTGGCAGACTACACTGAAGCTTTCTTT.

The chain has TRBV11-2 and TRBJ2-7; 12 nucleotides align to TRBD2. Germline assignment: CDR1 SGHAT and CDR2 FQNNGV. J was trimmed by 7 bases and V by 5 bases; bases with no gene match: 6. This CDR3 comprises 14 residues. DNA for the CDR3: TGTGCCAGCAGCGTGACTAGCGGGAGAAGGGAGCAGTACTTC. Protein: CASSVTSGRREQYF.

The chain employs TRBV12-3 or TRBV12-4 and TRBJ1-3; D remains unclear. This CDR3 spans 16 amino acids. V lost 3 bases, J lost 6 bases, and 18 bases lay in between. The CDR3 DNA reads as TGTGCCAGCAGTTTGAATTCAATAGGGTTGAAAAACACCATATATTTT. Translation gives CASSLNSIGLKNTIYF.

This chain uses TRBV3-1 with TRBJ1-2, with D possibly TRBD1 on 5 matching bases. Between the trimmed V and J ends, which lost 3 bases and 6 bases, there was a span of 14 bases. Per the germline V gene, CDR1 is LGHDT and CDR2 is YNNKEL (reference sequence). The CDR3 has 14 amino acids. The CDR3 protein is CASSQRGSLHGYTF. CDR3 nucleotide sequence: TGTGCCAGCAGCCAGAGGGGATCCTTACATGGCTACACCTTC. Together with reference TRBV3-1 and TRBJ1-2, the CDR3 gives the full variable domain: DTAVSQTPKYLVTQMGNDKSIKCEQNLGHDTMYWYKQDSKKFLKIMFSYNNKELIINETVPNRFSPKSPDKAHLNLHINSLELGDSAVYFCASSQRGSLHGYTFGSGTRLTVV.